The clone carrying this T cell receptor (beta chain) was found a few times. The method was immunoSEQ multiplex PCR; TCRdb's version includes in-frame clones alone and lacks a portion of them. The sample includes approximately 65,000 clones, about 82% of them seen just once. Germline CDR1 is SGHTA and CDR2 is FQGTGA. The CDR3 loop spans 13 amino acids. Between the trimmed V and J ends, which lost 5 bases and 2 bases, there was a span of 9 bases. This record belongs to a study of OX40 agonist ivuxolimab in advanced cancers. This chain joins TRBV7-3 and TRBJ1-2; a possible D gene is TRBD1 (6 bases). Material: CD4+ or CD8+ T cells sorted from blood, obtained in a trial of the OX40 agonist ivuxolimab. The receptor comes from an adult with an advanced solid tumor such as melanoma, head and neck, liver or kidney cancer. CDR3 in DNA: TGTGCCAGCAGCCCCGGACAGAACTATGGCTACACCTTC. This codes for CASSPGQNYGYTF. The complete variable domain, with remaining parts taken from reference TRBV7-3 and TRBJ1-2, reads GAGVSQTPSNKVTEKGKYVELRCDPISGHTALYWYRQSLGQGPEFLIYFQGTGAADDSGLPNDRFFAVRPEGSVSTLKIQRTERGDSAVYLCASSPGQNYGYTFGSGTRLTVV.